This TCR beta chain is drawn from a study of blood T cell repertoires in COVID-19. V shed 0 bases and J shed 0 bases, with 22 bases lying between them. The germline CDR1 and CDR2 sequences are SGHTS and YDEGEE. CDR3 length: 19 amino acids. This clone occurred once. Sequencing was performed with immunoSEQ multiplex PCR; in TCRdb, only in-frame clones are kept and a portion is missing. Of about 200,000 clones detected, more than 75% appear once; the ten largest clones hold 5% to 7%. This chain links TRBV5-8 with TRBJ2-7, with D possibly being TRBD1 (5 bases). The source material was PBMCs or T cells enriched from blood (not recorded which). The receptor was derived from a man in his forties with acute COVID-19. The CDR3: CASSLAGLVPGIPSYEQYF. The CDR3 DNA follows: TGTGCCAGCAGCTTGGCCGGTCTGGTCCCAGGGATTCCCTCCTACGAGCAGTACTTC.